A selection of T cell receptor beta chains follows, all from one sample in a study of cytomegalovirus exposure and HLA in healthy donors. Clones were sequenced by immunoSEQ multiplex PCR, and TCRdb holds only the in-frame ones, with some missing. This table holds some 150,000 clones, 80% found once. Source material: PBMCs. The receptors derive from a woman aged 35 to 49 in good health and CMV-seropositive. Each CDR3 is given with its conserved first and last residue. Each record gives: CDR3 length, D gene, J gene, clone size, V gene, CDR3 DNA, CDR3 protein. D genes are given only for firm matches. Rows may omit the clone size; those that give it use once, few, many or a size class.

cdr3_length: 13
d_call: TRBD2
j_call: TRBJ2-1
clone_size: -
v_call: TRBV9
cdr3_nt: TGTGCCAGCAGCGTAGAGCTAGCGGGCGAGCAGTTCTTC
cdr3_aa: CASSVELAGEQFF

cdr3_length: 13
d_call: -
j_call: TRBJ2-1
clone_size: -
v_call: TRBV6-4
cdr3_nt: TGTGCCAGCAGTGGGGGGCAGTCGAATGAGCAGTTCTTC
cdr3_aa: CASSGGQSNEQFF

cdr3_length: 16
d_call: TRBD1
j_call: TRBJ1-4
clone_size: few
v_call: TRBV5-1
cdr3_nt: TGCGCCAGCAGCTGGACCCAGGGGGCAACTAATGAAAAACTGTTTTTT
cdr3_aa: CASSWTQGATNEKLFF

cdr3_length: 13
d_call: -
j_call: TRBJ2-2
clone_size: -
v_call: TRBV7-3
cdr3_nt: TGTGCCAGCAGGACCGGAGGGACCGGGGAGCTGTTTTTT
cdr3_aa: CASRTGGTGELFF

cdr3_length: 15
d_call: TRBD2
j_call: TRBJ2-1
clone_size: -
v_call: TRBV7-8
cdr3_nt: TGTGCCAGCAGCTCCGTACGGGAGGGCCATGGTGAGCAGTTCTTC
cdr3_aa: CASSSVREGHGEQFF

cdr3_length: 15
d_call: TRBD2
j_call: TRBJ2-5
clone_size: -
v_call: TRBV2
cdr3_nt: TGTGCCAGCAGTGTCTTCGGGAGGGACCAAGAGACCCAGTACTTC
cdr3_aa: CASSVFGRDQETQYF

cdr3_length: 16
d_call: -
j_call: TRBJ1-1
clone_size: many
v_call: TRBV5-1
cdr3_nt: TGCGCCAGCAGCCCATATTCCAGGGCATCCAACACTGAAGCTTTCTTT
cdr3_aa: CASSPYSRASNTEAFF

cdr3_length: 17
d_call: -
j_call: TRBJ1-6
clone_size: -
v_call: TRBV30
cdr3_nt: TGTGCCTGGATCCGGGGGTCCGTGCGGGGGCGCAATTCACCCCTCCACTTT
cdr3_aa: CAWIRGSVRGRNSPLHF

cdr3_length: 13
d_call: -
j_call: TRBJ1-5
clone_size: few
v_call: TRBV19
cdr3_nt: TGTGCCAGTGCCACAGGGTTAGGACAGCCCCAGCATTTT
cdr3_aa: CASATGLGQPQHF

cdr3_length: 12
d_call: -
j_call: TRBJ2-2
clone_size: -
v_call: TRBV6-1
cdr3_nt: TGTGCCAGCAGTGATCGCACCGGGGAGCTGTTTTTT
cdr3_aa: CASSDRTGELFF

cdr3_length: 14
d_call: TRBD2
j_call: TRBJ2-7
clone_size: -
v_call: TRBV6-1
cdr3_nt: TGTGCCAGCAGCTTAGGCGGGAGCTCCTACGAGCAGTACTTC
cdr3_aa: CASSLGGSSYEQYF

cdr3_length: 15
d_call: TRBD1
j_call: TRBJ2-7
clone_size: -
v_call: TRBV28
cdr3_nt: TGTGCCAGCAGCCCAGGGACAGCACTGGCGTACGAGCAGTACTTC
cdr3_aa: CASSPGTALAYEQYF

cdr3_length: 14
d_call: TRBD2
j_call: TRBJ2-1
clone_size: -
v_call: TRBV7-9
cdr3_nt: TGTGCCAGCAGCCAGACTAGCGGGATCAATGAGCAGTTCTTC
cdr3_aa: CASSQTSGINEQFF

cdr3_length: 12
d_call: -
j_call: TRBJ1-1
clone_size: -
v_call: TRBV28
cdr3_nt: TGTGCCAGCAGTTTTGAGGTCACTGAAGCTTTCTTT
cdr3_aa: CASSFEVTEAFF